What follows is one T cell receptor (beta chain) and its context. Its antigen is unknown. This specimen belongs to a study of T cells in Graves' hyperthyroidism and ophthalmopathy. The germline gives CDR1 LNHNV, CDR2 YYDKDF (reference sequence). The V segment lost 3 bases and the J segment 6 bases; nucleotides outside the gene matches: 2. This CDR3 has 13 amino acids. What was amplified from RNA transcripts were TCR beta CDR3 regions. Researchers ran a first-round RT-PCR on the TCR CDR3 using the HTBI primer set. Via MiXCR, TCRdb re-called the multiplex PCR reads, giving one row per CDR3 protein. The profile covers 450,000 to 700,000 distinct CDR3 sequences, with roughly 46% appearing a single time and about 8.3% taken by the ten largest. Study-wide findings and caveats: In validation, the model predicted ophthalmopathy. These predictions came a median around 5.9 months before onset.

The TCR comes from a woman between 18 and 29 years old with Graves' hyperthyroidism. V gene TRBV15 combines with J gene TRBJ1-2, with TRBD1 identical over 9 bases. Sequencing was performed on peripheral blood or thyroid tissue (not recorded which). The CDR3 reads CATSSGQGNGYTF. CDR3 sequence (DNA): TGTGCCACCAGCAGTGGACAGGGGAATGGCTACACCTTC.